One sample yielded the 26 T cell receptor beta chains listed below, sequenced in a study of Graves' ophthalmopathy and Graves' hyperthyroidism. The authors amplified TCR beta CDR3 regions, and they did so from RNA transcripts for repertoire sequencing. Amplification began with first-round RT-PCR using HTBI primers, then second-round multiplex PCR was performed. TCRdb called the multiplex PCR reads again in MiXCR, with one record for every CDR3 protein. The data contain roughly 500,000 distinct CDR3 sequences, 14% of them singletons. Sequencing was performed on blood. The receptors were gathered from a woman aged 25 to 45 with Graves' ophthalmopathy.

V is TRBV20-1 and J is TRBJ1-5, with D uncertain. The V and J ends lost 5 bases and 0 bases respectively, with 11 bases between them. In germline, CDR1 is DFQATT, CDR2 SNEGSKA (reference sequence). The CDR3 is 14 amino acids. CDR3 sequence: CSALDGHSNQPQHF. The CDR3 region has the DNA TGCAGTGCTTTGGACGGTCATAGCAATCAGCCCCAGCATTTT.

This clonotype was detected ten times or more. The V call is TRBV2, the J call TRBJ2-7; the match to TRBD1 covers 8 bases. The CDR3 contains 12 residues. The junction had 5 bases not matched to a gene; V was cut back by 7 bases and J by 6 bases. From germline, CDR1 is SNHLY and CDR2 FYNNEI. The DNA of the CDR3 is TGTGCCAGCACAGCAGGGGGCCTCGAGCAGTACTTC. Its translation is CASTAGGLEQYF.

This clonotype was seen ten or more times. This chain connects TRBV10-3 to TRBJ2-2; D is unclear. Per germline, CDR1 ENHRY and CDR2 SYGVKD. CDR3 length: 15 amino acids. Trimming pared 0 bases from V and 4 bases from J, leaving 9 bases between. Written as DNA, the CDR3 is TGTGCCATCAGTGAGTCGACTTCCCTCACCGGGGAGCTGTTTTTT. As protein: CAISESTSLTGELFF.

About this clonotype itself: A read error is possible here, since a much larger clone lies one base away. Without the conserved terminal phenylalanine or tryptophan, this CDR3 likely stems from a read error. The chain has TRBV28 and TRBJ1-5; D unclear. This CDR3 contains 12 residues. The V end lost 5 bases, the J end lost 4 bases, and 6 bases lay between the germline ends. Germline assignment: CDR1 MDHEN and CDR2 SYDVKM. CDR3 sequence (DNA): TGTGCCAGCAGTACGATGAATCAGCCCCAGCATTTG. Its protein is CASSTMNQPQHL.

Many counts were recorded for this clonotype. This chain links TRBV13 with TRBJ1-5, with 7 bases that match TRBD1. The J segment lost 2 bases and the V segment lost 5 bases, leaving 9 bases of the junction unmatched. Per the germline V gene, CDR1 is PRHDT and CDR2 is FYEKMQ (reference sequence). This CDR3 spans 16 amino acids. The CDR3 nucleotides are TGTGCCAGCAGCAGAGGGCTCGACAGGGGCAATCAGCCCCAGCATTTT. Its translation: CASSRGLDRGNQPQHF.

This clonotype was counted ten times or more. CDR3 region: CASSFTPPPFEQYF. CDR3 sequence (DNA): TGTGCCAGCAGCTTTACGCCCCCCCCCTTCGAGCAGTACTTC. The V and J genes are TRBV7-9 and TRBJ2-7; unclear D gene. The CDR3 runs 14 residues. The V end lost 3 bases, the J end lost 6 bases, and 15 bases lay between the germline ends. The germline V gene has CDR1 SEHNR and CDR2 FQNEAQ (reference sequence).

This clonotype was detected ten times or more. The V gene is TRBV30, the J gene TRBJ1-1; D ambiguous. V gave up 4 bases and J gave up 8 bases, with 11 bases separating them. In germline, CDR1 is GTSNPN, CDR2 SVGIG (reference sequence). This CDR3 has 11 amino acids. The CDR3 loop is CAWIGREEAFF. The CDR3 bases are TGTGCCTGGATAGGACGGGAAGAAGCTTTCTTT.

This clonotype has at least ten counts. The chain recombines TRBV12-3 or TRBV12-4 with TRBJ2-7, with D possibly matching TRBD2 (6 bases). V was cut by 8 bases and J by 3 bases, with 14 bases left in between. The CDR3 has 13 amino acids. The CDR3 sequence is CASRGALHYEQYF. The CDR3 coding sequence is TGTGCCAGCCGCGGGGCCCTGCACTACGAGCAGTACTTC.

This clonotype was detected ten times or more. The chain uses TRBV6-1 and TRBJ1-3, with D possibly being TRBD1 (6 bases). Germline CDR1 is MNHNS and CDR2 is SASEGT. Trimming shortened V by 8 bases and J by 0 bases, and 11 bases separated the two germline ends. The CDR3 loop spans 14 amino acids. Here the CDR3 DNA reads TGTGCCAGCTTAGGGGGTCTCTCTGGAAACACCATATATTTT. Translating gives CASLGGLSGNTIYF.

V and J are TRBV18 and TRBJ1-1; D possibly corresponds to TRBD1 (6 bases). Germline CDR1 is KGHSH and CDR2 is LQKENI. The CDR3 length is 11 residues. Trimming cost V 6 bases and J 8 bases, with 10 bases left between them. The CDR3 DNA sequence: TGTGCCAGCTCGGCAGGGGTGGAAGCTTTCTTT. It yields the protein CASSAGVEAFF.

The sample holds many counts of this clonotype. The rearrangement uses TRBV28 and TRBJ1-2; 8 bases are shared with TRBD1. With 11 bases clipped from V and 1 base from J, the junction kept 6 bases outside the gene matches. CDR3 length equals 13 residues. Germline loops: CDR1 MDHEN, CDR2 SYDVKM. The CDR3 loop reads CAWGGQDNYGYTF. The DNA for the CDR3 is TGTGCCTGGGGGGGACAGGATAACTATGGCTACACCTTC.

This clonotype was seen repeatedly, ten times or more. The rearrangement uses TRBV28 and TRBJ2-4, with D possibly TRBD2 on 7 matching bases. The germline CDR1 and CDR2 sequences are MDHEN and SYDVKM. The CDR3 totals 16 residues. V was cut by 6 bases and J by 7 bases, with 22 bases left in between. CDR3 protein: CASSPVRGPALNIQYF. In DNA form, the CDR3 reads TGTGCCAGCAGCCCTGTGCGGGGGCCAGCTTTGAACATTCAGTACTTC.

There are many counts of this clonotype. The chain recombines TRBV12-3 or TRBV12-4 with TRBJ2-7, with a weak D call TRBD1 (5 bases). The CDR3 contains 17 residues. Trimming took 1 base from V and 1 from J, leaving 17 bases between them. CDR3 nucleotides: TGTGCCAGCAGTTTAGTGTGGCGGAAGGGGATATCCTACGAGCAGTACTTC. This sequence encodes CASSLVWRKGISYEQYF.

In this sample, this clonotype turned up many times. The CDR3 DNA is TGTGCCAGCAGACAGTCTGGTCAGCCCCAGCATTTT. This codes for CASRQSGQPQHF. The gene calls are TRBV28 and TRBJ1-5; D call uncertain. The CDR3 extends over 12 amino acids. Trimming took 6 bases from V and 6 from J, leaving 9 bases between them. CDR1 is MDHEN, CDR2 SYDVKM, per germline.

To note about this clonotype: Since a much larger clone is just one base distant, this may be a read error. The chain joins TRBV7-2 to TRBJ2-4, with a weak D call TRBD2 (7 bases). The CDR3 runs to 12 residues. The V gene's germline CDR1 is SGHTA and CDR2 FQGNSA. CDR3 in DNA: TGTGCCAGTCGGGGGGCGGGAAACTTTCAGTACTTC. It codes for CASRGAGNFQYF.

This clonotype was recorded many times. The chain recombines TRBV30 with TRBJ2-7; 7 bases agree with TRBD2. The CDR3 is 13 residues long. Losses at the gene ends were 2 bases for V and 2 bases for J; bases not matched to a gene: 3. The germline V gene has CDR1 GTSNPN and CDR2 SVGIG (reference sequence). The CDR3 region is CAWSLLATYEQYF. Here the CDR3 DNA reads TGTGCCTGGAGTCTACTAGCGACCTACGAGCAGTACTTC. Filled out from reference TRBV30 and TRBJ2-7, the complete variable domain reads SQTIHQWPATLVQPVGSPLSLECTVEGTSNPNLYWYRQAAGRGLQLLFYSVGIGQISSEVPQNLSASRPQDRQFILSSKKLLLSDSGFYLCAWSLLATYEQYFGPGTRLTVT.

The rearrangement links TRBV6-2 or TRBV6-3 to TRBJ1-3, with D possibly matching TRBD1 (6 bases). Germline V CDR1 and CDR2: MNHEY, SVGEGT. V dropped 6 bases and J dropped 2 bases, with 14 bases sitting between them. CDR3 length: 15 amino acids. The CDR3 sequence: CASSISRTAGNTIYF. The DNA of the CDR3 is TGTGCCAGCAGCATCTCAAGGACAGCTGGAAACACCATATATTTT.

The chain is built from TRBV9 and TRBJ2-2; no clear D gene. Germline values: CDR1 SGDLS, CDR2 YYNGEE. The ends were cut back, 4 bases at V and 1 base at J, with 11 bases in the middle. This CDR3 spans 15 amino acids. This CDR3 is CASSPRAENTGELFF. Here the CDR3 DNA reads TGTGCCAGCAGCCCAAGGGCGGAGAACACCGGGGAGCTGTTTTTT.

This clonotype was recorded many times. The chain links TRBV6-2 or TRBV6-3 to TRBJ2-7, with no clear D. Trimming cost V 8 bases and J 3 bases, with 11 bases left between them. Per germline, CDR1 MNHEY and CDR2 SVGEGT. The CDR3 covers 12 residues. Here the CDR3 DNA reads TGTGCCAGCCGGCAGGAAATCTACGAGCAGTACTTC. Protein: CASRQEIYEQYF.

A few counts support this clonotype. CDR3 sequence reads: CASRRDTKMQNTEAFF. The CDR3 DNA follows: TGCGCCAGCAGAAGGGACACCAAAATGCAGAACACTGAAGCTTTCTTT. V gene TRBV5-1 combines with J gene TRBJ1-1; tentatively, D is TRBD1 (6 bases). Trimming shortened V by 5 bases and J by 1 base, and 18 bases separated the two germline ends. Germline loops: CDR1 SGHRS, CDR2 YFSETQ. The CDR3 has 16 amino acids.

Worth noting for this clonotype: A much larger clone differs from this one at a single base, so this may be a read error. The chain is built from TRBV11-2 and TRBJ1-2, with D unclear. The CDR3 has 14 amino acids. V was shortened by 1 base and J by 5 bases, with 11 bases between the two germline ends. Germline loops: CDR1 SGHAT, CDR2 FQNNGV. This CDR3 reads CASSLARWGYGYTF. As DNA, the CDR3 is TGTGCCAGCAGCTTAGCTCGGTGGGGTTATGGCTACACCTTC.

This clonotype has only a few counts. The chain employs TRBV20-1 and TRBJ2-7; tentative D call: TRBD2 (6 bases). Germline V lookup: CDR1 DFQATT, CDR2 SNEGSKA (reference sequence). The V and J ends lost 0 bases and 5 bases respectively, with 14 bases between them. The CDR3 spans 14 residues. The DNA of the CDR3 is TGCAGTGCTAGAGACTACCTGCGGGGCCACGAGCAGTACTTC. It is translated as CSARDYLRGHEQYF.

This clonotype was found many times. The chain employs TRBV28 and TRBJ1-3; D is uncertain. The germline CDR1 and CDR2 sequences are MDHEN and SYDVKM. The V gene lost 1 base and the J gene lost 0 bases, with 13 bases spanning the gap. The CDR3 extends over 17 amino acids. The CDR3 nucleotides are TGTGCCAGCAGTTTATATTTGCCCCGCATCTCTGGAAACACCATATATTTT. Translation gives CASSLYLPRISGNTIYF.

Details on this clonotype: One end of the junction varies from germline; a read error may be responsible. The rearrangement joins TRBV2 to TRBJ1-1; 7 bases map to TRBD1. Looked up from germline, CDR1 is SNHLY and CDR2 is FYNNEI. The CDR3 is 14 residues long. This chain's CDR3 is CASTSRERGRKALF. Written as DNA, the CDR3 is TGTGCCAGCACGTCCCGGGAGAGGGGGCGCAAGGCTTTATTT.

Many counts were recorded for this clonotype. The CDR3 DNA reads as TGTGCCATCAGTTCCACAATTAGCGGTTCTGGCTACGAGCAGTACTTC. Protein: CAISSTISGSGYEQYF. The rearrangement links TRBV10-3 to TRBJ2-7, with D perhaps matching TRBD2 (6 bases). This CDR3 region has 16 residues. V gave up 5 bases and J gave up 3 bases, with 20 bases separating them. CDR1 is ENHRY, CDR2 SYGVKD, per germline.

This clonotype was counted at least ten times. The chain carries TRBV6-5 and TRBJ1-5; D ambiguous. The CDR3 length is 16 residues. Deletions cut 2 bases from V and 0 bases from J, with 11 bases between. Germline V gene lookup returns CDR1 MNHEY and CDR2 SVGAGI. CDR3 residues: CASSYRLLHSNQPQHF. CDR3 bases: TGTGCCAGCAGTTACCGCCTTCTCCATAGCAATCAGCCCCAGCATTTT.